The 25 T cell receptor beta chains listed next were all sequenced from one sample in a study of T cells in Graves' hyperthyroidism and ophthalmopathy. RNA transcripts were the template for amplifying TCR beta CDR3 regions. First-round RT-PCR of the TCR CDR3 relied on the HTBI primer set. TCRdb passed the multiplex PCR reads through MiXCR, listing each CDR3 protein once. This sample has about 570,000 distinct CDR3 sequences, with about 45% found just once. What was sequenced was peripheral blood or thyroid tissue (not recorded which). The receptors stem from an adult woman with Graves' disease, either hyperthyroidism or ophthalmopathy (not recorded which).

This clonotype was counted at least ten times. A much bigger clone sits one base away, suggesting this may be a read error. The conserved final phenylalanine or tryptophan is absent from the CDR3, which likely points to a read error. CDR3 residues: CASSLNFGNTIYS. The DNA of the CDR3 is TGTGCCAGCAGTTTGAACTTCGGAAACACCATATATTCT. This chain joins TRBV12-3 or TRBV12-4 and TRBJ1-3, with D unresolved. The V and J ends lost 3 bases and 4 bases respectively, with 7 bases between them. The CDR3 is made up of 13 amino acids.

The chain recombines TRBV12-3 or TRBV12-4 with TRBJ2-5; no firm D call. Deletions cut 3 bases from V and 2 bases from J, with 7 bases between. The CDR3 runs 13 residues. CDR3 coding DNA: TGTGCCAGCAGTTTCTCGCAGCAAGAGACCCAGTACTTC. Protein: CASSFSQQETQYF.

This clonotype was counted many times. The chain links TRBV10-3 to TRBJ2-5; D unresolved. CDR1 is ENHRY and CDR2 is SYGVKD in the germline V gene. Trimming removed 2 bases at V and 3 bases at J, with 7 bases between. The CDR3 loop spans 13 amino acids. Written as DNA, the CDR3 is TGTGCCATCAGTGAGGTCACTGAAGAGACCCAGTACTTC. Its protein is CAISEVTEETQYF.

V is TRBV29-1 and J is TRBJ1-3, with a weak D call TRBD1 (5 bases). The CDR3 extends over 12 amino acids. The germline V gene encodes CDR1 SQVTM and CDR2 ANQGSEA. The ends were cut back, 3 bases at V and 4 bases at J, with 7 bases in the middle. CDR3 protein: CSVEGGGNTIYF. Here the CDR3 DNA reads TGCAGCGTTGAGGGGGGAGGAAACACCATATATTTT.

The table lists this clonotype with a few counts. At one end the junction does not follow the germline gene, possibly because of a read error. The rearrangement links TRBV7-3 to TRBJ1-2; D may be TRBD1 (5 bases). CDR3 length: 15 residues. Germline V gene lookup returns CDR1 SGHTA and CDR2 FQGTGA. CDR3 protein: CASSVTAEGDYGYTF. CDR3 sequence (DNA): TGTGCCAGCAGCGTAACGGCTGAAGGGGACTATGGCTACACCTTC.

This clonotype was counted between two and nine times. V gene TRBV2 combines with J gene TRBJ2-7; D unclear. The J call is doubtful: the DNA matches TRBJ2-1 better. The CDR3 is 15 amino acids. From germline, CDR1 is SNHLY and CDR2 FYNNEI. The DNA for the CDR3 is TGTGCCAGCAGTGGGTCTGCACGAAGCTCCAATGAGCAGTTCTTC. Amino acids: CASSGSARSSNEQFF.

As concerns this clonotype: Since no conserved phenylalanine or tryptophan closes the CDR3, a read error is the likely cause. The rearrangement links TRBV10-1 to TRBJ2-7; 14 nucleotides align to TRBD2. Germline CDR1 is WNHNN and CDR2 is SYGVQD (reference sequence). The junction had 7 bases not matched to a gene; V was cut back by 3 bases and J by 3 bases. The CDR3 contains 17 residues. Here the CDR3 DNA reads TGCGCCAGCAGTGAAGGGACTAGCGGGAGTCCCAGCTACGAGCAGTACCTC. Its translation: CASSEGTSGSPSYEQYL.

This clonotype was seen ten or more times. The chain recombines TRBV7-2 with TRBJ1-2; D is possibly TRBD1 (6 bases). Germline CDR1 is SGHTA and CDR2 is FQGNSA. V dropped 4 bases and J dropped 8 bases, with 11 bases sitting between them. CDR3 length equals 12 residues. The CDR3 coding sequence is TGTGCCAGCAGCTCCGGGGGGGCCGGCTACACCTTC. Its translation is CASSSGGAGYTF.

The table lists this clonotype with many counts. The rearrangement links TRBV2 to TRBJ1-6; D possibly corresponds to TRBD1 (6 bases). The CDR3 length is 17 residues. The germline V and J ends were trimmed by 7 bases and 0 bases, with 16 bases remaining between them. CDR1 and CDR2 from the germline V gene are SNHLY and FYNNEI. CDR3 DNA sequence: TGTGCCAGCACGATGGACAGACCTAGCTCCTATAATTCACCCCTCCACTTT. It specifies CASTMDRPSSYNSPLHF. Variable domain in full (rest from reference TRBV2 and TRBJ1-6): EPEVTQTPSHQVTQMGQEVILRCVPISNHLYFYWYRQILGQKVEFLVSFYNNEISEKSEIFDDQFSVERPDGSNFTLKIRSTKLEDSAMYFCASTMDRPSSYNSPLHFGNGTRLTVT.

This clonotype was counted many times. The chain links TRBV7-2 to TRBJ2-2; 11 bases match TRBD2. Germline CDR1 is SGHTA and CDR2 is FQGNSA. The V gene end was trimmed by 11 bases and the J gene end by 4 bases; junction bases not matched to a gene: 3. The CDR3 length is 13 residues. The CDR3 DNA sequence: TGTGCCGGGGGGACTAGCGGCACCGGGGAGCTGTTTTTT. Encoded protein: CAGGTSGTGELFF.

This clonotype was counted ten times or more. The genes are TRBV7-8 and TRBJ2-7; tentative D call: TRBD1 (5 bases). V gave up 4 bases and J gave up 2 bases, with 12 bases separating them. The CDR3 consists of 14 residues. The germline V gene encodes CDR1 SGHVS and CDR2 FQNEAQ. The CDR3 region is CASSWTNSAYEQYF. CDR3 DNA: TGTGCCAGCAGCTGGACAAATTCAGCCTACGAGCAGTACTTC. Supplemented by reference TRBV7-8 and TRBJ2-7, the full variable domain reads GAGVSQSPRYKVAKRGQDVALRCDPISGHVSLFWYQQALGQGPEFLTYFQNEAQLDKSGLPSDRFFAERPEGSVSTLKIQRTQQEDSAVYLCASSWTNSAYEQYFGPGTRLTVT.

The V gene is TRBV29-1, the J gene TRBJ2-7; no definite D call. Germline CDR1 reads SQVTM; CDR2 reads ANQGSEA. The CDR3 spans 14 residues. Trimming pared 2 bases from V and 3 bases from J, leaving 14 bases between. In nucleotides, the CDR3 is TGCAGCGTTGAATTGTTGGTCGGAGACTACGAGCAGTACTTC. It is translated as CSVELLVGDYEQYF.

This clonotype has just a few counts. This chain connects TRBV10-3 to TRBJ2-3, with D tentatively TRBD1 (5 bases). Germline V lookup: CDR1 ENHRY, CDR2 SYGVKD. With 5 bases removed from V and 5 bases from J, the gap between germline ends came to 11 bases. This CDR3 is 13 amino acids long. In DNA form, the CDR3 reads TGTGCCATCAGTCCCACTACAGGAGATACGCAGTATTTT. Protein product: CAISPTTGDTQYF.

This clonotype has a handful of counts. The chain employs TRBV2 and TRBJ1-2; no clear D gene. Between the trimmed V and J ends, which lost 1 base and 8 bases, there was a span of 11 bases. The CDR3 is made up of 13 amino acids. Germline V lookup: CDR1 SNHLY, CDR2 FYNNEI. The CDR3 DNA sequence: TGTGCCAGCAGTGAAGGGACGGCGGGAGGCTACACCTTC. Translating it yields CASSEGTAGGYTF.

The chain recombines TRBV11-2 with TRBJ2-6; D is unclear. The germline V gene encodes CDR1 SGHAT and CDR2 FQNNGV. Trimming removed 4 bases at V and 0 bases at J, with 7 bases between. The CDR3 extends over 15 amino acids. CDR3 loop: CASSWKSSGANVLTF. The CDR3 DNA follows: TGTGCCAGCAGCTGGAAAAGCTCTGGGGCCAACGTCCTGACTTTC.

This chain links TRBV25-1 with TRBJ1-6; 7 nucleotides line up with TRBD1. Germline V gene sequence: CDR1 MGHDK, CDR2 SYGVNS. This CDR3 is built from 14 residues. With 8 bases clipped from V and 5 bases from J, the junction kept 6 bases outside the gene matches. The CDR3 region is CASQRDRNNSPLHF. The CDR3 DNA reads TGTGCCAGCCAAAGGGACAGAAATAATTCACCCCTCCACTTT.

Note on this clonotype: A much larger clone is a single base away; this may be a read error. V gene TRBV4-1 combines with J gene TRBJ2-5, with D possibly being TRBD2 (5 bases). V lost 4 bases and J lost 5, with 20 bases in between. The CDR3 spans 16 residues. Germline CDR1 reads MGHRA; CDR2 reads YSYEKL. The CDR3: CASSPDPGKGSETQYF. The CDR3 DNA sequence: TGCGCCAGCAGCCCAGACCCCGGGAAAGGATCTGAGACCCAGTACTTC.

This clonotype was recorded at least ten times. One end of the junction varies from germline; a read error may be responsible. The V call is TRBV7-9, the J call TRBJ1-2, with D perhaps TRBD1 (5 bases). The CDR3 is made up of 13 amino acids. Germline CDR1 reads SEHNR; CDR2 reads FQNEAQ (reference sequence). DNA for the CDR3: TGTGCCAGCAGCTTAAAACCCAGGGTGACTCTTAACTTC. Its translation: CASSLKPRVTLNF.

This chain uses TRBV10-2 with TRBJ1-3, with TRBD1 matching 10 bases. Germline V gives CDR1 WSHSY, CDR2 SAAADI. The CDR3 runs to 18 residues. V shed 8 bases, J shed 0 bases, and the junction held 13 bases outside the gene matches. In DNA form, the CDR3 reads TGCGCCAGCTCCCTCCCTGGACAGGGGGGAGGCTCTGGAAACACCATATATTTT. Protein: CASSLPGQGGGSGNTIYF.

The chain is built from TRBV25-1 and TRBJ1-2; D is unclear. Trimming stripped 8 bases from V and 8 bases from J, with 18 bases between. Germline CDR1 MGHDK, CDR2 SYGVNS. The CDR3 is 13 amino acids. The CDR3 here is CASQVGGIAGYTF. The CDR3 coding sequence is TGTGCCAGCCAAGTTGGTGGTATTGCCGGCTACACCTTC.

J is TRBJ2-1 and V is TRBV5-1; D gene uncertain. Germline CDR1 and CDR2: SGHRS and YFSETQ. V gave up 0 bases and J gave up 7 bases, with 14 bases separating them. The CDR3 loop spans 15 amino acids. CDR3 in DNA: TGCGCCAGCAGCTTGGCTGGGGTCGATCGGAATGAGCAGTTCTTC. Protein product: CASSLAGVDRNEQFF.

In regard to this clonotype: A much larger clone differs from this one at a single base, so this may be a read error. V is TRBV7-6 and J is TRBJ2-2, with 7 bases lining up with TRBD1. This CDR3 has 14 amino acids. Germline CDR1 is SGHVS and CDR2 is FNYEAQ. The chain's CDR3 is CAGSLETGSGELFF. CDR3 bases: TGTGCCGGCAGCTTAGAGACAGGGTCCGGGGAGCTGTTTTTT. Filled out from reference TRBV7-6 and TRBJ2-2, the complete variable domain reads GAGVSQSPRYKVTKRGQDVALRCDPISGHVSLYWYRQALGQGPEFLTYFNYEAQQDKSGLPNDRFSAERPEGSISTLTIQRTEQRDSAMYRCAGSLETGSGELFFGEGSRLTVL.

The rearrangement uses TRBV20-1 and TRBJ1-2; D is uncertain. The CDR3 length is 12 residues. Trimming removed 0 bases from V and 12 bases from J, with 14 bases in between. The germline gives CDR1 DFQATT, CDR2 SNEGSKA (reference sequence). The DNA of the CDR3 is TGCAGTGCTAGAGAGGCGAACGCTGGAAACACCTTC. This gives the protein CSAREANAGNTF.

This clonotype was found a few times. The chain recombines TRBV18 with TRBJ1-5, with D hard to call. This CDR3 comprises 14 residues. Trimming removed 5 bases at V and 5 bases at J, with 13 bases between. Per germline, CDR1 KGHSH and CDR2 LQKENI. The CDR3 is CASSSRREDQPQHF. The DNA of the CDR3 is TGTGCCAGCTCATCCCGTCGGGAGGATCAGCCCCAGCATTTT.

Details on this clonotype: The CDR3 does not end in the conserved phenylalanine or tryptophan, so this is likely a read error. Because the CDR3's place on the DNA is in doubt, the DNA is left out and the CDR3 is given as listed by TCRdb. The CDR3 here is CASSPRAS. The chain carries TRBV6-1 and TRBJ2-7; the D segment call TRBD2 is taken from the table without a DNA check. Germline CDR1 reads MNHNS; CDR2 reads SASEGT. The CDR3 has 8 residues if both end residues are counted.